This TCR beta chain was sequenced for a study of Ad26.COV2.S vaccination and SARS-CoV-2 variants. This CDR3 is built from 15 residues. Trimming stripped 0 bases from V and 2 bases from J, with 10 bases between. Treatment defined: around 19 received Ad26.COV2.S at low or high dose, single or two shots; about 5 received placebo; per-sample allocation not given. After the first vaccine or placebo injection, samples were drawn on day 63. Assay used: immunoSEQ multiplex PCR; TCRdb lists only in-frame clones, some missing. Found here are 430,000 or so clones, more than 80% of them singletons; the top ten hold 12%. The table lists this clone with a few counts.

The receptor was derived from a person aged 18-60 years who received the Ad26.COV2.S COVID-19 vaccine or a placebo. The V and J genes are TRBV23-1 and TRBJ1-1; D is undetermined. TRBV23-1 is designated an ORF whose function remains uncertain. Sequenced material: peripheral blood, taken in a trial of Ad26.COV2.S vaccine versus placebo. CDR3 coding DNA: TGCGCCAGCAGTCAATCGAGACGGAGAAACACTGAAGCTTTCTTT. Protein product: CASSQSRRRNTEAFF.